Listed below are T cell receptor beta chains from one sample, sequenced in a study of cytomegalovirus exposure and HLA in healthy donors. Generated by immunoSEQ multiplex PCR, the TCRdb table keeps only in-frame clones and is missing some. Here the sample spans 150,000 or so clones, approximately 81% being singletons. Material: PBMCs. Receptors originate from a boy under 10 years old in good health and CMV-seronegative. The CDR3 runs from the conserved cysteine through the conserved F or W. A D gene is named only where the DNA matches it firmly. The size entry is marked missing in some rows and otherwise reads once, few, many or a size class.

cdr3_nt: TGCGCCAGCAGCCCTCCGGGACAGGGAAACACCATATATTTT; cdr3_aa: CASSPPGQGNTIYF; j_call: TRBJ1-3; clone_size: .; v_call: TRBV4-1; d_call: TRBD1
cdr3_nt: TGTGCCAGCAGCTTGGCGGAGGAAACCTATGGCTACACCTTC; cdr3_aa: CASSLAEETYGYTF; j_call: TRBJ1-2; clone_size: once; v_call: TRBV5-8; d_call: .
cdr3_nt: TGTGCCAGCACCGTATCCGGGCCGGGACTAGCGGATTACAATGAGCAGTTCTTC; cdr3_aa: CASTVSGPGLADYNEQFF; j_call: TRBJ2-1; clone_size: .; v_call: TRBV27; d_call: TRBD2
cdr3_nt: TGTGCCAGCAGTTTGATAGGGGGGGATGGCTACACCTTC; cdr3_aa: CASSLIGGDGYTF; j_call: TRBJ1-2; clone_size: once; v_call: TRBV27; d_call: .
cdr3_nt: TGTGCCAGCTCACGTCCAGGGGTCTCCGGAAACACCATATATTTT; cdr3_aa: CASSRPGVSGNTIYF; j_call: TRBJ1-3; clone_size: .; v_call: TRBV18; d_call: .
cdr3_nt: TGTGCCAGCAGCCTGGACAGGGGGTACCACGAGCAGTACTTC; cdr3_aa: CASSLDRGYHEQYF; j_call: TRBJ2-7; clone_size: .; v_call: TRBV5-6; d_call: TRBD1
cdr3_nt: TGCAGCGTTGGCCAGCGGGATTGGGTTGAGCAGTTCTTC; cdr3_aa: CSVGQRDWVEQFF; j_call: TRBJ2-1; clone_size: .; v_call: TRBV29-1; d_call: TRBD2
cdr3_nt: TGTGCCAGCAGAAGGGGACAGGGACTGAACACTGAAGCTTTCTTT; cdr3_aa: CASRRGQGLNTEAFF; j_call: TRBJ1-1; clone_size: .; v_call: TRBV28; d_call: TRBD1
cdr3_nt: TGTGCCAGCAGCTTGTTTGGGCGGGAGAGGCCCGTAGATACGCAGTATTTT; cdr3_aa: CASSLFGRERPVDTQYF; j_call: TRBJ2-3; clone_size: .; v_call: TRBV5-4; d_call: TRBD2
cdr3_nt: TGTGCCAGCTCACCCAAAACTAGCGACCGCTACAATGAGCAGTTCTTC; cdr3_aa: CASSPKTSDRYNEQFF; j_call: TRBJ2-1; clone_size: .; v_call: TRBV18; d_call: TRBD2
cdr3_nt: TGTGCCAGCAGCCCTCAGGTGGTAGTTGGCTCCTACGAGCAGTACTTC; cdr3_aa: CASSPQVVVGSYEQYF; j_call: TRBJ2-7; clone_size: .; v_call: TRBV11-2; d_call: .
cdr3_nt: TGTGCCAGTAGGGTATTTGCGGTCGACGAGGATGACTACACCTTC; cdr3_aa: CASRVFAVDEDDYTF; j_call: TRBJ1-2; clone_size: .; v_call: TRBV19; d_call: .
cdr3_nt: TGCGCCAGCAGGTCGACAGCTGGAGCTTTCTTT; cdr3_aa: CASRSTAGAFF; j_call: TRBJ1-1; clone_size: .; v_call: TRBV4-1; d_call: .
cdr3_nt: TGTGCCAGCAGCTTAATTTCGGGAAATCAGCCCCAGCATTTT; cdr3_aa: CASSLISGNQPQHF; j_call: TRBJ1-5; clone_size: .; v_call: TRBV7-8; d_call: .
cdr3_nt: TGTGCCAGTAGTGTTTCCAGGCGGGGCGAGCAGTACTTC; cdr3_aa: CASSVSRRGEQYF; j_call: TRBJ2-7; clone_size: few; v_call: TRBV19; d_call: .
cdr3_nt: TGTGCCAGCCATAAGACAGACACTACGCTGCATTTT; cdr3_aa: CASHKTDTTLHF; j_call: TRBJ1-5; clone_size: .; v_call: TRBV19; d_call: .
cdr3_nt: TGTGCCAGCTCACTGCAGGGGTCGGCTGAAGCTTTCTTT; cdr3_aa: CASSLQGSAEAFF; j_call: TRBJ1-1; clone_size: .; v_call: TRBV18; d_call: .
cdr3_nt: TGTGCCAGCAGCTTCTTCAGGGAAGAGACCCAGTACTTC; cdr3_aa: CASSFFREETQYF; j_call: TRBJ2-5; clone_size: .; v_call: TRBV7-8; d_call: .
cdr3_nt: TGTGCCAGCAGTTTAGTGCACGGGAACATTCAGTACTTC; cdr3_aa: CASSLVHGNIQYF; j_call: TRBJ2-4; clone_size: .; v_call: TRBV28; d_call: .
cdr3_nt: TGCGCCAGCAGCCTCCCTAACTATGGCTACACCTTC; cdr3_aa: CASSLPNYGYTF; j_call: TRBJ1-2; clone_size: .; v_call: TRBV5-1; d_call: .
cdr3_nt: TGCGCCAGCAGCTTGACGGGGGGCTCGAACACCGGGGAGCTGTTTTTT; cdr3_aa: CASSLTGGSNTGELFF; j_call: TRBJ2-2; clone_size: .; v_call: TRBV5-1; d_call: .
cdr3_nt: TGTGCCAGCAGCTTCCGACAGGGGTTACCCTACGAGCAGTACTTC; cdr3_aa: CASSFRQGLPYEQYF; j_call: TRBJ2-7; clone_size: .; v_call: TRBV11-2; d_call: TRBD1
cdr3_nt: TGTGCCTGGAGTGGGCAGTGGAGGGCGGGAGCAGCCGGGGAGCTGTTTTTT; cdr3_aa: CAWSGQWRAGAAGELFF; j_call: TRBJ2-2; clone_size: .; v_call: TRBV30; d_call: TRBD2
cdr3_nt: TGCGCCAGCAGTGAGAGTTCGGCCGGGAGGGAGCAGTACTTC; cdr3_aa: CASSESSAGREQYF; j_call: TRBJ2-5; clone_size: .; v_call: TRBV10-1; d_call: TRBD2
cdr3_nt: TGTGCCAGCTCACCTCGAGTCGTCTCCCCCTACGAGCAGTACTTC; cdr3_aa: CASSPRVVSPYEQYF; j_call: TRBJ2-7; clone_size: .; v_call: TRBV18; d_call: .
cdr3_nt: TGTGCCAGCAGCCAAGATGGGGCCTCTCTGAGTGGCTACACCTTC; cdr3_aa: CASSQDGASLSGYTF; j_call: TRBJ1-2; clone_size: .; v_call: TRBV4-2; d_call: .
cdr3_nt: TGCAGCGTTGTGGGTCAGGGTAGCTCCTACGAGCAGTACTTC; cdr3_aa: CSVVGQGSSYEQYF; j_call: TRBJ2-7; clone_size: once; v_call: TRBV29-1; d_call: .
cdr3_nt: TGTGCCAGCAGCTTAGATACGAGTTCTTCGCAGTATTTT; cdr3_aa: CASSLDTSSSQYF; j_call: TRBJ2-3; clone_size: .; v_call: TRBV11-3; d_call: .
cdr3_nt: TGTGCCAGTAGTATCGGACAGGGGACATATGGCTACACCTTC; cdr3_aa: CASSIGQGTYGYTF; j_call: TRBJ1-2; clone_size: .; v_call: TRBV19; d_call: TRBD1
cdr3_nt: TGTGCCAGCAGGACACGGACTGAAGCTTTCTTT; cdr3_aa: CASRTRTEAFF; j_call: TRBJ1-1; clone_size: few; v_call: TRBV28; d_call: .
cdr3_nt: TGTGCCAGCAGTCCGAGCGGGATTTCCTACAATGAGCAGTTCTTC; cdr3_aa: CASSPSGISYNEQFF; j_call: TRBJ2-1; clone_size: few; v_call: TRBV27; d_call: TRBD2
cdr3_nt: TGTGCCAGTAGAGCGGACGGTATGGGCTACGAGCAGTACTTC; cdr3_aa: CASRADGMGYEQYF; j_call: TRBJ2-7; clone_size: once; v_call: TRBV19; d_call: .
cdr3_nt: TGTGCCAGCAGTGGGGAGGGACTTAATGAGCAGTTCTTC; cdr3_aa: CASSGEGLNEQFF; j_call: TRBJ2-1; clone_size: .; v_call: TRBV2; d_call: TRBD2
cdr3_nt: TGTGCCAGCAGCTTAAACGCAGGGACAGGAGTGACTGAAGCTTTCTTT; cdr3_aa: CASSLNAGTGVTEAFF; j_call: TRBJ1-1; clone_size: .; v_call: TRBV11-2; d_call: TRBD1
cdr3_nt: TGTGCCAGCAGCGTAGGGGCTAGCGGGATTGAGACCCAGTACTTC; cdr3_aa: CASSVGASGIETQYF; j_call: TRBJ2-5; clone_size: .; v_call: TRBV9; d_call: TRBD2
cdr3_nt: TGCGCCAGCAGCCTAGGACGGGGGAGGGGCACAGATACGCAGTATTTT; cdr3_aa: CASSLGRGRGTDTQYF; j_call: TRBJ2-3; clone_size: .; v_call: TRBV5-1; d_call: TRBD2
cdr3_nt: TGCGCCAGCAGTGAAGGGGGTATTACTGAAGCTTTCTTT; cdr3_aa: CASSEGGITEAFF; j_call: TRBJ1-1; clone_size: .; v_call: TRBV10-1; d_call: .
cdr3_nt: TGCGCCAGCAGCCTCCGAGGGCAGGGCACAGATACGCAGTATTTT; cdr3_aa: CASSLRGQGTDTQYF; j_call: TRBJ2-3; clone_size: .; v_call: TRBV5-1; d_call: .
cdr3_nt: TGCGCCAGCAGCTTGGGGTCCAGGGCAGAGGAGACTGAAGCTTTCTTT; cdr3_aa: CASSLGSRAEETEAFF; j_call: TRBJ1-1; clone_size: .; v_call: TRBV5-1; d_call: .
cdr3_nt: TGTGCCAGCAGTCCAGGGGGAGAAAAACTGTTTTTT; cdr3_aa: CASSPGGEKLFF; j_call: TRBJ1-4; clone_size: .; v_call: TRBV27; d_call: TRBD1
cdr3_nt: TGTGCCAGCATCTCGTTGCCGGGAGGCGGCGGGGAGCTGTTTTTT; cdr3_aa: CASISLPGGGGELFF; j_call: TRBJ2-2; clone_size: .; v_call: TRBV2; d_call: TRBD2
cdr3_nt: TGCGCCAGCAGCCGACAGGGGGAGGAGCTCGGCTATGGCTACACCTTC; cdr3_aa: CASSRQGEELGYGYTF; j_call: TRBJ1-2; clone_size: .; v_call: TRBV4-1; d_call: TRBD1
cdr3_nt: TGTGCCAGCAGTGAATGGGGACAGGGTGCAACTAATGAAAAACTGTTTTTT; cdr3_aa: CASSEWGQGATNEKLFF; j_call: TRBJ1-4; clone_size: .; v_call: TRBV2; d_call: TRBD1
cdr3_nt: TGCAGCGGGGGACTAGCGGGAGTTAACAATGAGCAGTTCTTC; cdr3_aa: CSGGLAGVNNEQFF; j_call: TRBJ2-1; clone_size: .; v_call: TRBV29-1; d_call: TRBD2
cdr3_nt: TGTGCCAGCAGCCCCGGGACAGTTTTCCAAGAGACCCAGTACTTC; cdr3_aa: CASSPGTVFQETQYF; j_call: TRBJ2-5; clone_size: .; v_call: TRBV7-9; d_call: TRBD1
cdr3_nt: TGTGCCAGCTCACCATCATTACAGGGGTTCGATGGCTACACCTTC; cdr3_aa: CASSPSLQGFDGYTF; j_call: TRBJ1-2; clone_size: .; v_call: TRBV18; d_call: TRBD1
cdr3_nt: TGTGCCAGCAGCCCCGACAGAATGAACACTGAAGCTTTCTTT; cdr3_aa: CASSPDRMNTEAFF; j_call: TRBJ1-1; clone_size: .; v_call: TRBV7-2; d_call: .
cdr3_nt: TGTGCCAGCAGCCCGGACAGCTCCACCGGGGAGCTGTTTTTT; cdr3_aa: CASSPDSSTGELFF; j_call: TRBJ2-2; clone_size: .; v_call: TRBV13; d_call: .
cdr3_nt: TGTGCCAGTAGTGATATTAGGGGGTCGAACACTGAAGCTTTCTTT; cdr3_aa: CASSDIRGSNTEAFF; j_call: TRBJ1-1; clone_size: .; v_call: TRBV19; d_call: .
cdr3_nt: TGTGCCAGCTCACCACCGACAGGACGGACTGAAGCTTTCTTT; cdr3_aa: CASSPPTGRTEAFF; j_call: TRBJ1-1; clone_size: .; v_call: TRBV18; d_call: .
cdr3_nt: TGTGCCAGCGAAAGGGGGGACAGGGCAATCAATCAGCCCCAGCATTTT; cdr3_aa: CASERGDRAINQPQHF; j_call: TRBJ1-5; clone_size: .; v_call: TRBV16; d_call: TRBD1
cdr3_nt: TGTGCCAGCAGTGTGAACCGACTGACAGACTCCTACAATGAGCAGTTCTTC; cdr3_aa: CASSVNRLTDSYNEQFF; j_call: TRBJ2-1; clone_size: .; v_call: TRBV6-1; d_call: .
cdr3_nt: TGTGCCAGCAGCACCGGGACAGGGAGATACGAGCAGTACTTC; cdr3_aa: CASSTGTGRYEQYF; j_call: TRBJ2-7; clone_size: .; v_call: TRBV5-6; d_call: TRBD1